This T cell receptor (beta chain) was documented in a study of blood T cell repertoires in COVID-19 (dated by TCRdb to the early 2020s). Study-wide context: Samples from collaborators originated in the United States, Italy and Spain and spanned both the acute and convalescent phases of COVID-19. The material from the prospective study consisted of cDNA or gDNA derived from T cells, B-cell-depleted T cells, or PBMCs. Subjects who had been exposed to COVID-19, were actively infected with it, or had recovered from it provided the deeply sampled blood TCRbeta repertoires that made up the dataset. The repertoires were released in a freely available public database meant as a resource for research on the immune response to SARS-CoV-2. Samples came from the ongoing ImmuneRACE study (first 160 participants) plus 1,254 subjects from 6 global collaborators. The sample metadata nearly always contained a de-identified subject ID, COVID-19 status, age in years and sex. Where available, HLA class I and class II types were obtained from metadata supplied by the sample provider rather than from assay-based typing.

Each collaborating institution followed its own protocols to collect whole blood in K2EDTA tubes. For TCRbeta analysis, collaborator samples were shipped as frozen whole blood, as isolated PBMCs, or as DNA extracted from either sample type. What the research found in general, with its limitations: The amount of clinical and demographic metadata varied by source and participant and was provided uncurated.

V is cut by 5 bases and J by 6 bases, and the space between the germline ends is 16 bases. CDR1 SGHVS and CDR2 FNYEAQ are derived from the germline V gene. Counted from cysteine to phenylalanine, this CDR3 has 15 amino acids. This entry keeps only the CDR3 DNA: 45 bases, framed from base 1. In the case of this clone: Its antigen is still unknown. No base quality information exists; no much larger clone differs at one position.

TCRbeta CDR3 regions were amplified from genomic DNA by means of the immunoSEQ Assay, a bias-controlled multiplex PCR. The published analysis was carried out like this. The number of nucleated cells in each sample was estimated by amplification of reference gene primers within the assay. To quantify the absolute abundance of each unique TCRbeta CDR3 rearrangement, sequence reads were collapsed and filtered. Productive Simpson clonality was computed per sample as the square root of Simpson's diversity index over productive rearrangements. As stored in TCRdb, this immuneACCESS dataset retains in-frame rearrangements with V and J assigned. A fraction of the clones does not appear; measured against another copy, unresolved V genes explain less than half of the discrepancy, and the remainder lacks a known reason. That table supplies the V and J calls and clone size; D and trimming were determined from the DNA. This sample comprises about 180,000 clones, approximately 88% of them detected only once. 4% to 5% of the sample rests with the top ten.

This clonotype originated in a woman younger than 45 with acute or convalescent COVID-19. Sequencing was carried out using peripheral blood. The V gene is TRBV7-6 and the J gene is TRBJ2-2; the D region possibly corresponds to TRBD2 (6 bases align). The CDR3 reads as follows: CASSIIAVIPGELFF. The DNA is TGTGCCAGCAGCATAATAGCGGTCATCCCCGGGGAGCTGTTTTTT.